This TCR beta chain was sequenced for a study of cytomegalovirus exposure and HLA in healthy donors. Assay: immunoSEQ multiplex PCR; the TCRdb copy retains only in-frame clones and omits some. The data hold some 320,000 clones, with 87% observed a single time. J lost 3 bases, V lost 7 bases, and 17 bases had no gene match. The germline V gene has CDR1 MDHEN and CDR2 SYDVKM. This CDR3 has 17 residues. Sequencing was done on a sample of PBMCs. The chain carries TRBV28 and TRBJ1-2; 7 bases agree with TRBD1. The clonotype comes from a woman younger than 45 in good health and CMV-seropositive. The CDR3, as DNA: TGTGCCAGCACCGTTAGGGTCGGGGGACAGCTTCACTATGGCTACACCTTC. This encodes CASTVRVGGQLHYGYTF.